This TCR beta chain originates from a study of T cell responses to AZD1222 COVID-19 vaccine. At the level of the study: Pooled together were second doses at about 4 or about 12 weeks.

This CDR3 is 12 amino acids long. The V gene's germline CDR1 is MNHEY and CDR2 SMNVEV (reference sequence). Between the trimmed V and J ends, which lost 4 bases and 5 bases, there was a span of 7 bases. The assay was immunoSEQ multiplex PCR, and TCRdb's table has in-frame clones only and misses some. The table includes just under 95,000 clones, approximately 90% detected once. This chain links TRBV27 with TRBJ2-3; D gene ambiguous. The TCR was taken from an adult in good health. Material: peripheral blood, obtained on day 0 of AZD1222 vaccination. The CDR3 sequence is CASSSPEDTQYF. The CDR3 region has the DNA TGTGCCAGCAGTTCCCCCGAAGATACGCAGTATTTT.